A selection of T cell receptor beta chains follows, all from one sample in a study of blood T cell repertoires in COVID-19. Here immunoSEQ multiplex PCR was the method, and the copy in TCRdb shows in-frame clones only, minus some. This sample has roughly 100,000 clones, with 70% to 90% found just once. The sequenced material came from peripheral blood. The receptors here all came from a man aged 45-60 years with active COVID-19. The CDR3 runs from the conserved cysteine through the conserved F or W. A D gene is named only where the DNA matches it firmly. Expanded clones get a size class; other rows say once, few or many, or leave the size out.

size,J,V,D,DNA,CDR3
many,TRBJ2-1,TRBV7-7,TRBD2,TGTGCCAGCAGCCTGGGGACTAGTAATGAGCAGTTCTTC,CASSLGTSNEQFF
-,TRBJ1-1,TRBV4-1,TRBD1,TGCGCCAGCAGCCTTCTCCTGGACAGGGACACTGAAGCTTTCTTT,CASSLLLDRDTEAFF
-,TRBJ1-2,TRBV5-5,-,TGTGCCAGCAGCCCCGACAGTAACTATGGCTACACCTTC,CASSPDSNYGYTF
-,TRBJ2-2,TRBV11-2,-,TGTGCCAGCAGCCGCGGAGGGTACACCGGGGAGCTGTTTTTT,CASSRGGYTGELFF
-,TRBJ2-1,TRBV6-6,TRBD2,TGTGCCAGCAGCGGACTAGGGCAGGGTGGTGAGCAGTTCTTC,CASSGLGQGGEQFF
-,TRBJ1-1,TRBV30,TRBD1,TGTGCCTGGATACAGGGGAGCATGAACACTGAAGCTTTCTTT,CAWIQGSMNTEAFF
-,TRBJ1-1,TRBV4-1,-,TGCGCCAGCAGCCCTCCGGGACATTGGGGAGCTTTCTTT,CASSPPGHWGAFF
-,TRBJ2-1,TRBV3-1/TRBV3-2,TRBD2,TGTGCCAGCAGCCCCCAAGTTGGGACTAGTGGTGAGCAGTTCTTC,CASSPQVGTSGEQFF
-,TRBJ1-2,TRBV6-5,-,TGTGCCAGCAGCCGGGGAGGTGGCTACACCTTC,CASSRGGGYTF
-,TRBJ2-5,TRBV6-6,-,TGTGCCAGCAGCTATTACACGGGTCGGGAGACCCAGTACTTC,CASSYYTGRETQYF
-,TRBJ1-6,TRBV11-2,TRBD1,TGTGCCAGCAGCATCCGGACAGGGAGCTCCTATAATTCACCCCTCCACTTT,CASSIRTGSSYNSPLHF
once,TRBJ1-1,TRBV6-6,-,TGTGCCAGCAGTCACGCCGGCGGCAGGGACACTGAAGCTTTCTTT,CASSHAGGRDTEAFF
-,TRBJ1-5,TRBV6-4,-,TGTGCCAGCAGTGAAGAGGCAGGGTATCAGCCCCAGCATTTT,CASSEEAGYQPQHF
-,TRBJ1-4,TRBV4-2,TRBD1,TGTGCCAGCAGCCAAAACCCCACGGGGCAGGGGGGTCCCCCAACTAATGAAAAACTGTTTTTT,CASSQNPTGQGGPPTNEKLFF
-,TRBJ1-6,TRBV3-1/TRBV3-2,-,TGTGCCAGCAGCCGCGGTCCAGACCCAGGGGACTACTATAATTCACCCCTCCACTTT,CASSRGPDPGDYYNSPLHF
-,TRBJ2-7,TRBV27,-,TGTGCCAGCAGTTCCCCCGGGACACGGACCACCTACGAGCAGTACTTC,CASSSPGTRTTYEQYF
once,TRBJ2-2,TRBV11-3,TRBD2,TGTGCCAGCAGGGCCCTAGCGGGGGGGCCCGGGGAGCTGTTTTTT,CASRALAGGPGELFF
-,TRBJ2-3,TRBV5-4,TRBD1,TGTGCCAGCAGCCGAGGACAGGGCACAGATACGCAGTATTTT,CASSRGQGTDTQYF
once,TRBJ1-1,TRBV4-3,-,TGCGCCAGCAGCCAAGATATAAGGAGCACTGAAGCTTTCTTT,CASSQDIRSTEAFF
-,TRBJ2-5,TRBV18,-,TGTGCCAGCTCACCACAAGTCGGAGCAGTCCAAGAGACCCAGTACTTC,CASSPQVGAVQETQYF
few,TRBJ1-5,TRBV6-6,TRBD1,TGTGCCAGCAGTTCTCAGGGGGGAGGTCAGCCCCAGCATTTT,CASSSQGGGQPQHF
-,TRBJ1-2,TRBV6-1,-,TGTGCCAGCAGTGAACGCGCAGGAACAGCTGGCTACACCTTC,CASSERAGTAGYTF
-,TRBJ1-2,TRBV4-2,-,TGTGCCAGCAGCCAAGGTACCGGGGTCAACTATGGCTACACCTTC,CASSQGTGVNYGYTF
-,TRBJ1-2,TRBV6-2/TRBV6-3,TRBD1,TGTGCCAGCAGCAATCCACCGACAGGGGCCTATGGCTACACCTTC,CASSNPPTGAYGYTF
-,TRBJ2-4,TRBV30,-,TGTGCCTGGAATCAGAAAAACATTCAGTACTTC,CAWNQKNIQYF
-,TRBJ1-1,TRBV5-1,TRBD1,TGCGCCAGCAGCTTAGGGACAGGGAACACTGAAGCTTTCTTT,CASSLGTGNTEAFF
-,TRBJ2-6,TRBV18,TRBD1,TGTGCCAGCTCACCGGGGACAGCTGGGGCCAACGTCCTGACTTTC,CASSPGTAGANVLTF
-,TRBJ2-1,TRBV27,TRBD1,TGTGCCAGTCACACCCATGGACAGGGGGTTATGGCCTACAATGAGCAGTTCTTC,CASHTHGQGVMAYNEQFF
-,TRBJ2-1,TRBV19,TRBD2,TGTGCCAGTAGTACCGCCGGGGGGGCGAGTATTGAGCAGTTCTTC,CASSTAGGASIEQFF
-,TRBJ2-1,TRBV11-2,TRBD1,TGTGCCAGCAGCTTAGAGCCCGGGACAGCGCTCTACAATGAGCAGTTCTTC,CASSLEPGTALYNEQFF
-,TRBJ1-2,TRBV2,TRBD1,TGTGCCAGCGGGACAGGGAGTGTGAATTATGGCTACACCTTC,CASGTGSVNYGYTF
-,TRBJ2-7,TRBV5-1,-,TGCGCCAGCAGCCCCAATTCGAGGCTCTCCTACGAGCAGTACTTC,CASSPNSRLSYEQYF
-,TRBJ2-7,TRBV11-2,-,TGTGCCAGCAGCTTGACCAGGGGCGACGAGCAGTACTTC,CASSLTRGDEQYF
-,TRBJ1-3,TRBV5-4,TRBD1,TGTGCCAGCAGCTCGACAGGGGGCGGAAACACCATATATTTT,CASSSTGGGNTIYF
-,TRBJ1-2,TRBV14,-,TGTGCCAGCAGCCAGGTGGGAGCTAACTATGGCTACACCTTC,CASSQVGANYGYTF
-,TRBJ2-5,TRBV19,TRBD1,TGTGCCAGTAGTATGACAGGGGAGACCCAGTACTTC,CASSMTGETQYF